This TCR beta chain was observed in a study of blood T cells in healthy people across ages. Study-wide results and limits: The fall in TCR beta diversity per million T cells was roughly linear with age.

Each donor's blood draw was 8.5 to 10 milliliters of peripheral blood. The authors isolated at least 7 million PBMCs per sample. This clonotype was observed many times. What it binds is not known. Per the germline V gene, CDR1 is SGHTA and CDR2 is FQGNSA. V was pared by 3 bases and J by 7 bases, with 13 bases between. The length of the CDR3 is 13 residues. The authors ran a second PCR of about 7 to 11 cycles using a sample-barcoded 5' primer and a J-beta primer mix. Each cDNA was tagged by a template-switch adaptor containing 12 random nucleotides. MiXCR, applied by TCRdb to the 5' RACE reads, yields one record per CDR3 protein. This table has roughly 640,000 distinct CDR3 sequences, approximately 30% appearing once.

Sequenced input: blood. V is TRBV7-2 and J is TRBJ2-7, with D possibly TRBD1 on 6 matching bases. The source is an elderly woman in good health. CDR3 nucleotides: TGTGCCAGCAGCTTGAATCAGGGGTTTGAGCAGTACTTC. Translating it yields CASSLNQGFEQYF.